The clone carrying this T cell receptor beta chain has just a few counts. The antigen is not known. Germline CDR1 MNHEY, CDR2 SMNVEV (reference sequence). The CDR3 totals 16 residues. Losses at the gene ends were 5 bases for V and 5 bases for J; bases not matched to a gene: 10. Quantitative 5'-RACE with molecular barcodes produced the TCR beta libraries. TCRdb analysed the 5' RACE reads with MiXCR anew, one entry per CDR3 protein. Among roughly 450,000 distinct CDR3 sequences listed, roughly a quarter were seen once. These data come from a study of CD8 T cells in ankylosing spondylitis. Whole-study results and caveats: As for the disease-linked clones, they showed a CD8+ phenotype and occurred at relatively low frequencies in peripheral blood. Significantly higher representation of disease-linked clones was reported for matched ankylosing spondylitis synovial fluid. What appeared characteristic of ankylosing spondylitis blood was a TCR beta motif of about eight highly homologous variants.

Input material: blood, either unsorted or a sorted T cell fraction (not recorded which). This receptor was identified in a male donor with ankylosing spondylitis. The rearrangement uses TRBV27 and TRBJ2-1, with 9 bases that match TRBD2. The chain's CDR3 is CASSMAGGLINNEQFF. In DNA, the CDR3 is TGTGCCAGCAGTATGGCGGGAGGGCTAATAAACAATGAGCAGTTCTTC.